This T cell receptor beta chain comes out of a study of CD8 T cells in Susac syndrome. Only one count was recorded for this clonotype. Random hexamers served to reverse transcribe about 0.45 to 1 ug RNA. TCRdb fed the immunoSEQ multiplex PCR reads into MiXCR, producing one record per CDR3 protein. This sample yields about 69,000 distinct CDR3 sequences, of which roughly 90% are seen a single time; about 0.52% belongs to the top ten. With V trimmed by 3 bases and J by 5 bases, 7 bases remained unmatched. CDR1 is MGHRA, CDR2 YSYEKL, per germline. The CDR3 contains 15 residues. This TCR came from a human donor with multiple sclerosis. Material for sequencing was CD8+ T cells from PBMCs. This chain connects TRBV4-1 to TRBJ2-7; 10 positions match TRBD2. CDR3 residues: CASSQLAAGGNEQYF. The CDR3 bases are TGCGCCAGCAGCCAGCTAGCAGCGGGAGGGAACGAGCAGTACTTC.